This T cell receptor beta chain is from a study of blood T cell repertoires in COVID-19. Overall study context: Samples of COVID-19 (acute and convalescent) were obtained from the United States, Italy and Spain. Nucleic acid was either cDNA or gDNA, and it came from T cells, B-cell-depleted T cells, or PBMCs.

Authors' methods: Reference gene primer amplification yielded estimated nucleated cell counts. Profiled with immunoSEQ multiplex PCR; TCRdb holds only in-frame clones, not every one. V, J and clone size were drawn from that table, and D and trimming were deduced from the DNA. The sample has 250,000 to 300,000 clones; about 91% are singletons. The CDR3 contains 12 residues. V lost 5 bases and J 10 bases, leaving 9 bases between the germline ends. This chain links TRBV12-3 or TRBV12-4 with TRBJ1-6, with D possibly matching TRBD1 (5 bases). The receptor comes from an older woman with acute or convalescent COVID-19. The sequenced sample was peripheral blood. CDR3: CASSQGGSPLHF. The CDR3 DNA reads as TGTGCCAGCAGTCAGGGCGGATCACCCCTCCACTTT.